Following are 2 T cell receptor beta chains from one sample sequenced in a study of blood T cell repertoires in COVID-19. Profiled with immunoSEQ multiplex PCR; TCRdb holds only in-frame clones, not every one. Of about 240,000 clones listed, roughly 87% are singletons. Source material: peripheral blood. These receptors came from a man aged 55 to 69 who had recovered from COVID-19.

A word on this clone: Other DNA variants within this sample encode the same CDR3. V and J are TRBV5-1 and TRBJ1-5; 9 nucleotides align to TRBD1. V trimming: 4 bases; J trimming: 3 bases; junction bases outside the gene matches: 5. Looked up from germline, CDR1 is SGHRS and CDR2 is YFSETQ. CDR3 length equals 15 residues. The CDR3 nucleotides read TGCGCCAGCAGCCCGGGACAGGGACACAATCAGCCCCAGCATTTT. The encoded protein is CASSPGQGHNQPQHF.

The chain is built from TRBV12-5 and TRBJ1-4, with TRBD1 as a possible D gene (5 bases). From germline, CDR1 is LGHNT and CDR2 FRNRAP. The CDR3 consists of 13 residues. V was trimmed by 5 bases and J by 5 bases, leaving 9 bases between them. CDR3 DNA sequence: TGTGCTAGTGGTCGGGGGGTGAATGAAAAACTGTTTTTT. This codes for CASGRGVNEKLFF.